What follows describes a single TCR beta chain. The antigen remains unidentified. The source of the sample is a study of OX40 agonist ivuxolimab in advanced cancers. The wider study: Ivuxolimab doses were 0.01, 0.1, 0.3, 1.5, 3 or 10 mg/kg every 2 weeks. Partial responses were achieved by three patients, one with hepatocellular carcinoma and two with cutaneous melanoma.

The data were produced by immunoSEQ multiplex PCR, yet TCRdb's version contains in-frame clones alone and is incomplete. The sample includes roughly 60,000 clones, around 84% seen only once; the top ten take around 2.1%. Trimming cost V 4 bases and J 2 bases, with 10 bases left between them. Germline CDR1 SGHDT, CDR2 YYEEEE. The CDR3 is 13 amino acids. The study, taken as a whole, reports: Circulating CD4+ and CD8+ T cells showed clonal expansion by week 6 at 0.1 to 3.0 mg/kg. The investigators did not determine what antigen specificity the expanded peripheral T cells had.

The receptor was derived from an adult with an advanced solid tumor such as melanoma, head and neck, liver or kidney cancer. The chain joins TRBV5-6 to TRBJ2-7, with no clear D. Sequencing used CD4+ or CD8+ T cells sorted from blood, obtained in a trial of the OX40 agonist ivuxolimab. The CDR3 spells CASSPTGPYEQYF. The CDR3 DNA sequence: TGTGCCAGCAGCCCCACGGGCCCCTACGAGCAGTACTTC.